This T cell receptor (beta chain) was documented in a study of T cell responses to AZD1222 COVID-19 vaccine. Profiling relied on immunoSEQ multiplex PCR, and the TCRdb table lists in-frame clones only, not all of them. The sample carries 89,000 or so clones, 75% to 95% recorded once. This clone was picked up a small number of times. Both about-4-week and about-12-week second-dose recipients were combined. V was trimmed by 0 bases and J by 7 bases, leaving 10 bases between them. CDR3 size: 13 residues. The germline CDR1 and CDR2 sequences are SGHRS and YFSETQ. The sample consisted of peripheral blood, taken 28 days after the second AZD1222 dose. This sequence originates from an adult who received the AZD1222 COVID-19 vaccine. V and J are TRBV5-1 and TRBJ1-1, with D possibly matching TRBD1 (6 bases). The CDR3, as DNA: TGCGCCAGCAGCTTGGAAGGGGGAATTGAAGCTTTCTTT. It specifies CASSLEGGIEAFF.